This T cell receptor (beta chain) came from a study of metastatic and nonmetastatic thyroid tumors. Study in general: Samples came from malignant and benign thyroid patients, and repertoires were compared across blood and tumor or nodule tissue. The study's findings and limits: When malignant thyroid tumors were compared with benign nodules, TCR beta diversity was reportedly significantly higher in the malignant tumors. This held in both blood and tumor samples.

Notes on this clone: Its antigen is unidentified.

Original processing notes: For papillary thyroid cancer, a distant-metastasis classifier was constructed from CDR3 differences observed across clinicopathological groups. TCRdb reprocessed the PCR reads using MiXCR. What appears here as the V and J calls and clone size reflects TCRdb's work, not the paper's. The sample records about 16,000 clones, 27% being singletons. All patients were untreated before thyroid surgery. The germline gives CDR1 SNHLY, CDR2 FYNNEI. This CDR3 spans 15 amino acids. With V trimmed by 7 bases and J by 0 bases, 7 bases remained unmatched. The receptor was derived from a female donor with papillary thyroid cancer or a benign thyroid nodule (not recorded which). Some clones in this sample may be carry-over from other donors' samples. Sequencing was done on a sample of adjacent normal tissue. V usage is TRBV2 and J usage is TRBJ2-7; the match to TRBD2 covers 9 bases. The CDR3 reads CASNLSGRFSYEQYF. In nucleotides, the CDR3 is TGTGCCAGCAACCTGAGCGGGAGGTTCTCCTACGAGCAGTACTTC.